This T cell receptor beta chain originates from a study of technical replicates of blood from a handful of donors. TCRdb keeps only in-frame clones here, not all; method: immunoSEQ multiplex PCR. Among 13,000 or so clones listed, 95% were seen once. Germline V gene data show CDR1 as MNHEY and CDR2 as SVGAGI. This CDR3 has 16 residues. V lost 2 bases to trimming and J lost 0 bases, with 13 bases between them. The source material was PBMCs. The clonotype was recovered from a human donor in good health. This chain joins TRBV6-5 and TRBJ1-2; the D gene is possibly TRBD1 (5 bases). CDR3 loop: CASSYATGGTNYGYTF. DNA of the CDR3: TGTGCCAGCAGTTACGCGACGGGGGGGACTAACTATGGCTACACCTTC.